The clone carrying this T cell receptor beta chain was counted many times. Its antigen is unknown. Documented time point: newly diagnosed GD, antithyroid drugs for less than 3 months. Generation of the TCR library employed RNA extracted from PBMCs. The CDR3 is made up of 15 amino acids. In germline, CDR1 is KGHSH, CDR2 LQKENI. V shed 3 bases and J shed 3 bases, with 14 bases lying between them. These data originate in a study of regulatory T cells in long-lasting Graves disease. Study-level background: Duration of antithyroid drug therapy among newly diagnosed Graves' patients was under 3 months. Findings and caveats of the study: Persistent disease was characterized by preferential usage of TRBV28, TRBJ1-2 and TRBJ2-5.

According to the study, TCR beta libraries were built with iRepertoire HTBI primers and CDR3-region Arm-PCR. In the original processing: Spanning all samples, the identified segments comprised around 62 TRBV and around 13 TRBJ. TCRdb reanalysed the multiplex PCR reads using MiXCR and keeps one entry per CDR3 protein. None of the V and J calls come from the authors' own analysis; TCRdb made them. The data show more than 300,000 distinct CDR3 sequences, roughly 10% seen once. The same data also went into a second study, on T cells in Graves' hyperthyroidism and ophthalmopathy. This second study notes: Also found in blood were most expanded thyroid clonotypes above 0.001.

The receptor was derived from a woman under 30 with Graves disease. The chain links TRBV18 to TRBJ1-1; perhaps TRBD1 as D (6 bases). Sequencing used peripheral blood mononuclear cells (PBMCs), obtained at new diagnosis, from a patient treated with antithyroid drugs. This chain's CDR3 is CASSPLGQGYTEAFF. The CDR3, as DNA: TGTGCCAGCTCACCCCTCGGGCAGGGGTACACTGAAGCTTTCTTT.